The rows below give T cell receptor beta chains drawn from one sample of a study of blood T cells in healthy people across ages. TCRdb used MiXCR to reprocess the 5' RACE reads, holding one entry per CDR3 protein. This sample has more than 900,000 distinct CDR3 sequences, with almost 30% found just once. These data also featured in a second study, about T cells of mothers and their children.

Sequencing input: blood. These receptor sequences come from a woman between 40 and 50 years old in good health. The CDR3 runs from the conserved cysteine through the conserved F or W. Each record gives: J gene, D gene, clone size, V gene, CDR3 DNA, CDR3 protein. D genes are given only for firm matches. Some rows have no size entry. The others give once, few or many, or a class for an expanded clone.

J: TRBJ1-2; D: -; size: -; V: TRBV5-1; DNA: TGCGCCAGCAGCTTGACACTTGGGGATGGCTACACCTTC; CDR3: CASSLTLGDGYTF
J: TRBJ1-6; D: -; size: few; V: TRBV5-1; DNA: TGCGCCAGCAGCTTTTCAGTGGGAGGATCACCCCTCCACTTT; CDR3: CASSFSVGGSPLHF
J: TRBJ2-1; D: TRBD2; size: few; V: TRBV6-2/TRBV6-3; DNA: TGTGCCAGCAGTGTGACTAGCGGGGGAAACAATGAGCAGTTCTTC; CDR3: CASSVTSGGNNEQFF
J: TRBJ2-3; D: TRBD2; size: -; V: TRBV12-3/TRBV12-4; DNA: TGTGCCAGCAGTTCCATGACTAGCGGGAGGACGAATACGCAGTATTTT; CDR3: CASSSMTSGRTNTQYF
J: TRBJ2-5; D: TRBD1; size: many; V: TRBV12-3/TRBV12-4; DNA: TGTGCCAGCAGCATAACAGGGGGAGACCCTCGGACCCAGTACTTC; CDR3: CASSITGGDPRTQYF
J: TRBJ2-1; D: TRBD1; size: -; V: TRBV28; DNA: TGTGCCAGCAGTTTATTACTCGAGGGGGCCCTACGGGGAGCATCCTACAATGAGCAGTTCTTC; CDR3: CASSLLLEGALRGASYNEQFF
J: TRBJ2-1; D: -; size: -; V: TRBV12-3/TRBV12-4; DNA: TGTGCCAGCCGGGGTAGACTCTCCAATGAGCAGTTCTTC; CDR3: CASRGRLSNEQFF
J: TRBJ1-5; D: TRBD1; size: few; V: TRBV20-1; DNA: TGCAGTGCTAGAAGGGGACAGGTCAATCAGCCCCAGCATTTT; CDR3: CSARRGQVNQPQHF
J: TRBJ1-1; D: TRBD1; size: -; V: TRBV20-1; DNA: TGCAGTGCTAGGGGACAGGACGTAATGAACACTGAAGCTTTCTTT; CDR3: CSARGQDVMNTEAFF
J: TRBJ2-1; D: -; size: -; V: TRBV7-2; DNA: TGTGCCAGCAGCTTAGCCCCGTCGAACCATAATGAGCAGTTCTTC; CDR3: CASSLAPSNHNEQFF
J: TRBJ2-3; D: TRBD1; size: many; V: TRBV29-1; DNA: TGCAGCGTGCTTCGGACAGGGTTCACAGATACGCAGTATTTT; CDR3: CSVLRTGFTDTQYF
J: TRBJ2-1; D: -; size: many; V: TRBV12-3/TRBV12-4; DNA: TGTGCCACCGCTGGGGCCTCCGGGGAGCAGTTCTTC; CDR3: CATAGASGEQFF
J: TRBJ1-6; D: -; size: few; V: TRBV7-9; DNA: TGTGCCAGCAGCCAGGTAGTGGAGTATAATTCACCCCTCCACTTT; CDR3: CASSQVVEYNSPLHF
J: TRBJ1-5; D: -; size: few; V: TRBV28; DNA: TGTGCCAGCAGTTTATTACTGGGGAATCAGCCCCAGCATTTT; CDR3: CASSLLLGNQPQHF
J: TRBJ1-1; D: TRBD1; size: -; V: TRBV15; DNA: TGTGCCACCAGCAGGGACACAGGGGTTAGTACTGAAGCTTTCTTT; CDR3: CATSRDTGVSTEAFF
J: TRBJ2-5; D: -; size: many; V: TRBV9; DNA: TGTGCCAGCAGCGTAGATAACGGGGACCAAGAGACCCAGTACTTC; CDR3: CASSVDNGDQETQYF
J: TRBJ2-7; D: TRBD1; size: many; V: TRBV6-6; DNA: TGTGCTTCGAACCCCAGGGGGCCCTACTACGAGCAGTACTTC; CDR3: CASNPRGPYYEQYF
J: TRBJ1-2; D: TRBD1; size: many; V: TRBV28; DNA: TGTGCCAGCTCCGGGACAGGGTCAGGAGTGCGAGGCTACACCTTC; CDR3: CASSGTGSGVRGYTF
J: TRBJ2-7; D: -; size: -; V: TRBV27; DNA: TGTGCCAGCAGTTTAAATGGCTGGTCGGGGAGTCCCTACGAGCAGTACTTC; CDR3: CASSLNGWSGSPYEQYF
J: TRBJ1-6; D: -; size: many; V: TRBV4-3; DNA: TGCGCCAGCAGCCAAGTTGGCGCCGGGGTGTCACCCCTCCACTTT; CDR3: CASSQVGAGVSPLHF
J: TRBJ1-2; D: -; size: many; V: TRBV6-6; DNA: TGTGCCAGCAGTCCTAAGGCCAACTATGGCTACACCTTC; CDR3: CASSPKANYGYTF
J: TRBJ2-2; D: -; size: -; V: TRBV4-3; DNA: TGCGCCAGCAGCATTGGGGGCCTCACCGGGGCGCTGTTTTTT; CDR3: CASSIGGLTGALFF
J: TRBJ1-5; D: -; size: few; V: TRBV7-2; DNA: TGTGCCAGCAGCTTACGCGTAGGGAATCAGCCCCAGCATTTT; CDR3: CASSLRVGNQPQHF
J: TRBJ2-1; D: -; size: -; V: TRBV20-1; DNA: TGCAGTGCTAGAGTAAGTGAAGCGGTGAACAATGAGCAGTTCTTC; CDR3: CSARVSEAVNNEQFF
J: TRBJ1-5; D: TRBD1; size: few; V: TRBV6-5; DNA: TGTGCCAGCAGTTACTCCGGACAGGTCGGTCAGCCCCAGCATTTT; CDR3: CASSYSGQVGQPQHF
J: TRBJ2-5; D: -; size: -; V: TRBV27; DNA: TGTGCCAGCAGTCTTGACTGGTCGGAGACCCAGTACTTC; CDR3: CASSLDWSETQYF
J: TRBJ2-2; D: -; size: few; V: TRBV5-6; DNA: TGTGCCAGCAGCCGTATAGGCCCGTCAGAATTTCGCGGGGAGCTGTTTTTT; CDR3: CASSRIGPSEFRGELFF
J: TRBJ1-1; D: -; size: many; V: TRBV29-1; DNA: TGCAGCGTCGCGCCGCGGGGGACGAACACTGAAGCTTTCTTT; CDR3: CSVAPRGTNTEAFF
J: TRBJ2-5; D: TRBD1; size: few; V: TRBV5-1; DNA: TGCGCCAGCAGAACCCAGGGGGCTGGGGAGACCCAGTACTTC; CDR3: CASRTQGAGETQYF
J: TRBJ1-3; D: TRBD1; size: -; V: TRBV7-9; DNA: TGTGCCAGCAGCCCGGGACAGGTCGTCTCTGGAAACACCATATATTTT; CDR3: CASSPGQVVSGNTIYF
J: TRBJ2-3; D: TRBD1; size: few; V: TRBV10-3; DNA: TGTGCCCTAGGCTCAGGGGGTACAGATACGCAGTATTTT; CDR3: CALGSGGTDTQYF
J: TRBJ2-3; D: -; size: -; V: TRBV14; DNA: TGTGCCAGCAGCCCTAAAGTCGCTGCCACAGATACGCAGTATTTT; CDR3: CASSPKVAATDTQYF
J: TRBJ1-2; D: -; size: -; V: TRBV28; DNA: TGTGCCAGCAGTTTAAGGTCTACGGGGCATACCTATGGCTACACCTTC; CDR3: CASSLRSTGHTYGYTF
J: TRBJ1-5; D: -; size: few; V: TRBV7-9; DNA: TGTGCCAGCAGCTTAGGGGATCCTAATCAGCCCCAGCATTTT; CDR3: CASSLGDPNQPQHF
J: TRBJ2-7; D: -; size: -; V: TRBV12-3/TRBV12-4; DNA: TGTGCCAACAGCCTCGCGGGCAGGGGTAGCGAGCAGTACTTC; CDR3: CANSLAGRGSEQYF
J: TRBJ2-7; D: -; size: -; V: TRBV2; DNA: TGTGCCAGCAGGCCCCTAGCGCAGTCCTCCTACGAGCAGTATTTC; CDR3: CASRPLAQSSYEQYF
J: TRBJ2-1; D: -; size: few; V: TRBV14; DNA: TGTGCCAGCAGCCAAGTGATGGTAGCGGCCTACAATGAGCAGTTCTTC; CDR3: CASSQVMVAAYNEQFF
J: TRBJ1-2; D: -; size: few; V: TRBV5-1; DNA: TGCGCCAGCAGCGCCGCGGACAGTACTAACTATGGCTACACCTTC; CDR3: CASSAADSTNYGYTF
J: TRBJ2-5; D: TRBD1; size: many; V: TRBV7-2; DNA: TGTGCCAGCAGCCACGACACAGGGGGGGAGACCCAGTACTTC; CDR3: CASSHDTGGETQYF
J: TRBJ1-2; D: TRBD1; size: many; V: TRBV20-1; DNA: TGCAGTATGACAGGGGTAGTGGGCGGCTACACCTTC; CDR3: CSMTGVVGGYTF
J: TRBJ1-2; D: TRBD1; size: few; V: TRBV27; DNA: TGCGCCAGCAGTTTATTACAGGGGGCGACAAGTAACTATGGCTACACCTTC; CDR3: CASSLLQGATSNYGYTF
J: TRBJ1-2; D: -; size: few; V: TRBV27; DNA: TGTGCCAGCAGTTTATCCGCCAGGCACTATGGCTACACCTTC; CDR3: CASSLSARHYGYTF
J: TRBJ2-1; D: TRBD1; size: many; V: TRBV6-5; DNA: TGTGCCAGCAGTTACGACAGGGGACCCTACAATGAGCAGTTCTTC; CDR3: CASSYDRGPYNEQFF
J: TRBJ2-3; D: -; size: -; V: TRBV7-7; DNA: TGTGCTAGCAGCTTGGCAACTAGACCCACAGGTACGCAGTATTTT; CDR3: CASSLATRPTGTQYF
J: TRBJ2-1; D: TRBD2; size: -; V: TRBV7-2; DNA: TGTGCCAGCAGCTTAGTAGTGGCTAGCGGGAGCTCCTACAATGAGCAGTTCTTC; CDR3: CASSLVVASGSSYNEQFF
J: TRBJ1-3; D: -; size: -; V: TRBV7-9; DNA: TGTGCCAGCAGCGTTGGGGCGGCTGGAAACACCATATATTTT; CDR3: CASSVGAAGNTIYF
J: TRBJ2-7; D: -; size: few; V: TRBV28; DNA: TGTGCCAGCAGTTTTATATGGGGGGCCGCCTACGAGCAGTACTTC; CDR3: CASSFIWGAAYEQYF
J: TRBJ2-3; D: -; size: few; V: TRBV6-4; DNA: TGTGCCAGCAGTGACCCTCGCCCCGCAGGCGAAGGCGGAGATACGCAGTATTTT; CDR3: CASSDPRPAGEGGDTQYF
J: TRBJ2-7; D: -; size: few; V: TRBV14; DNA: TGTGCCAGCAGCCAATACCGGGTCCTGGTGGAGCAGTACTTC; CDR3: CASSQYRVLVEQYF
J: TRBJ2-1; D: TRBD2; size: -; V: TRBV28; DNA: TGTGCCAGCAGTTTAATTAGCGGGGACGTTCGATTGTTCTTC; CDR3: CASSLISGDVRLFF
J: TRBJ1-1; D: -; size: many; V: TRBV5-1; DNA: TGCGCCAGCAGCTTGTCTCAGCAGAACACTGAAGCTTTCTTT; CDR3: CASSLSQQNTEAFF
J: TRBJ2-1; D: TRBD1; size: few; V: TRBV25-1; DNA: TGTGCCAGCAGTGACCCGGACAGGGGGTCATACAATGAGCAGTTCTTC; CDR3: CASSDPDRGSYNEQFF
J: TRBJ2-7; D: TRBD1; size: many; V: TRBV24-1; DNA: TGTGCCACCAGTGATCGGGGGACAGGGGGCGGAGAGCAGTACTTC; CDR3: CATSDRGTGGGEQYF
J: TRBJ2-7; D: -; size: many; V: TRBV29-1; DNA: TGCAGCGCTGTATTTGGGGGCTACGAGCAGTACTTC; CDR3: CSAVFGGYEQYF